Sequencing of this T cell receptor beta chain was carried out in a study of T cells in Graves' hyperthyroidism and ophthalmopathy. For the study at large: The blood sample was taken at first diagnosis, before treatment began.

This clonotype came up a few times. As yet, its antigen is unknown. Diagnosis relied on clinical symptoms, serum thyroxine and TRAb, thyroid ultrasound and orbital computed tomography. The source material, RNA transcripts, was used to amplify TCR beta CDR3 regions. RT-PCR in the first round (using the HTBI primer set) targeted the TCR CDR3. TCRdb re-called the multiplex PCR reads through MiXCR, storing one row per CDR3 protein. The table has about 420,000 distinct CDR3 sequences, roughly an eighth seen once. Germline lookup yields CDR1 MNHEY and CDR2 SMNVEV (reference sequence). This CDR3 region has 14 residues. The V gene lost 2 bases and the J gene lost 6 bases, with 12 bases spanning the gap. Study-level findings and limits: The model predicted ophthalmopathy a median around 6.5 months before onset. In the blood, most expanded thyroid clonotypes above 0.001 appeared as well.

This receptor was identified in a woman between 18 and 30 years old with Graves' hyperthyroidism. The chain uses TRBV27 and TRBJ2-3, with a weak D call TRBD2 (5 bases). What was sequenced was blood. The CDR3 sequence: CASSLTGIGDTQYF. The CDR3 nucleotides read TGTGCCAGCAGTTTAACCGGGATAGGGGATACGCAGTATTTT.